This TCR beta chain was obtained from a study of beta chain features in type 1 diabetes. General observations from the study: It was not settled here whether HLA type affects TCRB rearrangement. TCRB CDR3s from Type 1 diabetes patients were moderately but significantly shorter in all four CD4+ subsets.

The CDR3 extends over 13 amino acids. Trimming removed 5 bases from V and 4 bases from J; junction bases left unmatched: 5. Looked up from germline, CDR1 is MNHEY and CDR2 is SMNVEV (reference sequence). This clone was detected only a few times. Its target is unknown. The investigators reverse transcribed all of the isolated RNA, so they sequenced expressed TCRB transcripts. The table came from immunoSEQ multiplex PCR; TCRdb's copy has only in-frame clones and leaves some out. Seen here are a few hundred thousand clones, 8% to 10% observed once, and the top ten hold about 0.63%. The source is a man aged 25-45 years with type 1 diabetes. Material for sequencing was central memory CD4+ T cells from blood. V usage is TRBV27 and J usage is TRBJ2-7, with 7 nucleotides matching TRBD1. CDR3: CASSARQGYEQYF. The CDR3 bases are TGTGCCAGCAGTGCTCGACAGGGTTACGAGCAGTACTTC.